The 17 T cell receptor beta chains reported below all come from one sample, sequenced in a study of cytotoxic CD8 clonotypes in ibrutinib-treated CLL (dated by TCRdb to about 2021). The label giving this sample's time point can be read as: 12 months on ibrutinib. Library construction relied on the immunoSEQ multiplex PCR assay. TCRdb holds this immuneACCESS table with in-frame rearrangements only. Some clones are missing; in checked studies, unresolved V genes explain under half, and the rest has no known cause. The sample table holds approximately 50,000 clones, of which under 75% were seen once. The top ten constitute around 13% of the sample. Sequenced here: PBMCs, sampled after 12 months of ibrutinib treatment. Every receptor here comes from a human donor with chronic lymphocytic leukemia.

The genes are TRBV20-1 and TRBJ1-2; D is unclear. Trimming cost V 6 bases and J 3 bases, with 8 bases left between them. The germline V gene has CDR1 DFQATT and CDR2 SNEGSKA (reference sequence). The length of the CDR3 is 11 residues. CDR3 sequence: CSAGQYYGYTF. In DNA form, the CDR3 reads TGCAGTGCCGGGCAGTACTATGGCTACACCTTC.

The chain recombines TRBV6-1 with TRBJ1-6; maybe TRBD1 (5 bases). The V gene lost 7 bases and the J gene lost 3 bases, with 10 bases spanning the gap. The CDR3 totals 14 residues. Germline CDR1 and CDR2: MNHNS and SASEGT. The CDR3 is CASTKDNYNSPLHF. The CDR3 DNA follows: TGTGCCAGCACCAAGGACAACTATAATTCACCCCTCCACTTT.

The chain employs TRBV9 and TRBJ1-2, with a possible D match to TRBD1 (6 bases). The CDR3 contains 16 residues. The V and J ends lost 0 bases and 2 bases respectively, with 14 bases between them. CDR1 is SGDLS and CDR2 is YYNGEE in the germline V gene. CDR3 residues: CASSVDAGARNYGYTF. The CDR3 nucleotides read TGTGCCAGCAGCGTAGACGCAGGGGCCAGGAACTATGGCTACACCTTC.

The chain joins TRBV5-4 to TRBJ2-1; TRBD1 matches at 9 bases. The CDR3 is made up of 13 amino acids. CDR1 and CDR2 from the germline V gene are SGHNT and YYREEE (reference sequence). Trimming took 8 bases from V and 2 from J; bases not matched to a gene: 2. For the CDR3, the DNA is TGTGCCAGAGGGACAGGGCCCTACAATGAGCAGTTCTTC. Its protein product is CARGTGPYNEQFF.

The chain joins TRBV6-5 to TRBJ2-7; D uncertain. The ends were cut back, 2 bases at V and 0 bases at J, with 8 bases in the middle. The germline gives CDR1 MNHEY, CDR2 SVGAGI. This CDR3 comprises 14 residues. CDR3 nucleotide sequence: TGTGCCAGCAGTTACGGTCGGAGCTCCTACGAGCAGTACTTC. Translation: CASSYGRSSYEQYF.

The chain is built from TRBV27 and TRBJ2-3; D unresolved. The germline CDR1 and CDR2 sequences are MNHEY and SMNVEV (reference sequence). The V end was cut by 5 bases, the J end by 5 bases, with 11 bases between. CDR3 length equals 13 residues. CDR3 sequence: CASSLYPLDTQYF. The CDR3 DNA is TGTGCCAGCAGTCTATACCCGCTAGATACGCAGTATTTT.

This chain connects TRBV19 to TRBJ1-2; 10 positions match TRBD1. Trimming removed 9 bases from V and 5 bases from J; junction bases left unmatched: 6. The CDR3 is 13 residues long. Germline V gene data show CDR1 as LNHDA and CDR2 as SQIVND (reference sequence). The CDR3 loop reads CASCDRGQYGYTF. CDR3 sequence (DNA): TGTGCCAGCTGCGACAGGGGGCAGTATGGCTACACCTTC.

This clone occurred once. The chain combines TRBV28 with TRBJ1-3; D unclear. Germline lookup yields CDR1 MDHEN and CDR2 SYDVKM. Trimming cost V 5 bases and J 0 bases, with 26 bases left between them. The CDR3 consists of 20 residues. The CDR3 DNA sequence: TGTGCCAGCAGTCAACACAGTCTCCACTTGCCCCTAAGCTCTGGAAACACCATATATTTT. Protein product: CASSQHSLHLPLSSGNTIYF.

This clone showed up many times. Other DNA sequences of this sample code for an identical CDR3. This rearrangement joins TRBV27 to TRBJ1-3; weak D call: TRBD1 (6 bases). V lost 7 bases and J lost 4, with 11 bases in between. The CDR3 consists of 13 residues. CDR1 is MNHEY, CDR2 SMNVEV, per germline (reference sequence). CDR3 in DNA: TGTGCCAGCACTACAGGGTTCGGAAACACCATATATTTT. This translates into CASTTGFGNTIYF.

The chain couples TRBV7-2 to TRBJ1-1; D is possibly TRBD1 (5 bases). Deletions cut 1 base from V and 6 bases from J, with 18 bases between. Germline CDR1 and CDR2: SGHTA and FQGNSA. The CDR3 contains 16 residues. The CDR3 sequence: CASSLVAGSIVAEAFF. In DNA form, the CDR3 reads TGTGCCAGCAGCTTAGTGGCAGGGTCCATAGTTGCTGAAGCTTTCTTT.

J is TRBJ1-4 and V is TRBV25-1; D is possibly TRBD1 (6 bases). CDR3 length: 15 amino acids. V lost 3 bases, J lost 2 bases, and 10 bases lay in between. Per germline, CDR1 MGHDK and CDR2 SYGVNS. CDR3 sequence: CASSERGATNEKLFF. CDR3 DNA sequence: TGTGCCAGCAGTGAGCGGGGGGCGACTAATGAAAAACTGTTTTTT.

The chain combines TRBV13 with TRBJ1-6, with a tentative D call TRBD1 (5 bases). Germline assignment: CDR1 PRHDT and CDR2 FYEKMQ (reference sequence). Deletions cut 3 bases from V and 10 bases from J, with 13 bases between. The CDR3 is made up of 14 amino acids. The DNA for the CDR3 is TGTGCCAGCAGCTTGTGGGGGAGGGAATCACCCCTCCACTTT. It is translated as CASSLWGRESPLHF.

The chain joins TRBV5-8 to TRBJ2-5; 11 bases align to TRBD1. This CDR3 has 17 amino acids. V gave up 0 bases and J gave up 3 bases; unmatched junction bases: 7. Germline CDR1 reads SGHTS; CDR2 reads YDEGEE. CDR3 nucleotide sequence: TGTGCCAGCAGCTTGGATGCTGGACAGGGGGCGGAAGAGACCCAGTACTTC. Translated: CASSLDAGQGAEETQYF. Based on the CDR3 plus reference TRBV5-8 and TRBJ2-5, the full variable domain is EAGVTQSPTHLIKTRGQQATLRCSPISGHTSVYWYQQALGLGLQFLLWYDEGEERNRGNFPPRFSGRQFPNYSSELNVNALELEDSALYLCASSLDAGQGAEETQYFGPGTRLLVL.

The V and J genes are TRBV11-2 and TRBJ2-1; D may correspond to TRBD1 or TRBD2 (5 bases each). The V and J ends lost 2 bases and 8 bases respectively, with 16 bases between them. The CDR3 sequence is 15 residues long. Germline CDR1 reads SGHAT; CDR2 reads FQNNGV. The CDR3 sequence: CASSLSTGTGDEQFF. Here the CDR3 DNA reads TGTGCCAGCAGCTTAAGCACCGGGACCGGAGATGAGCAGTTCTTC.

The chain recombines TRBV7-2 with TRBJ1-2; 7 bases fit TRBD1. The CDR3 covers 16 residues. Trimming removed 0 bases from V and 7 bases from J; junction bases left unmatched: 11. Germline CDR1 is SGHTA and CDR2 is FQGNSA. The chain's CDR3 is CASSLARSPGGVGYTF. CDR3 nucleotide sequence: TGTGCCAGCAGCTTAGCCCGTTCCCCAGGGGGTGTTGGCTACACCTTC. Full variable domain (missing parts from reference TRBV7-2 and TRBJ1-2): GAGVSQSPSNKVTEKGKDVELRCDPISGHTALYWYRQSLGQGLEFLIYFQGNSAPDKSGLPSDRFSAERTGGSVSTLTIQRTQQEDSAVYLCASSLARSPGGVGYTFGSGTRLTVV.

This chain uses TRBV7-6 with TRBJ1-1; D remains unclear. The germline gives CDR1 SGHVS, CDR2 FNYEAQ. V lost 6 bases and J 3 bases, leaving 11 bases between the germline ends. The CDR3 covers 13 residues. This chain's CDR3 is CASSLPWDTEAFF. The CDR3 DNA reads as TGTGCCAGCAGTTTACCCTGGGACACTGAAGCTTTCTTT.

This clone was observed a single time. The rearrangement links TRBV7-9 to TRBJ2-5; D may be TRBD1 (5 bases). Germline CDR1 SEHNR, CDR2 FQNEAQ (reference sequence). This CDR3 region has 14 residues. V lost 4 bases to trimming and J lost 2 bases, with 11 bases between them. The CDR3 DNA follows: TGTGCCAGCAGCTCCCGGACACTACAAGAGACCCAGTACTTC. Translation gives CASSSRTLQETQYF.